The sequence of this T cell receptor (beta chain) was determined in a study of cytomegalovirus exposure and HLA in healthy donors. The overall study: Across some 400 genotyped donors, roughly 80% landed in the Caucasian-associated ancestry cluster.

The PCR used 60 Vbeta and 13 Jbeta primers. TCRdb's copy holds only in-frame clones and misses some; the assay was immunoSEQ multiplex PCR. Counted here are some 80,000 clones, 10% occurring once; the ten biggest clones make up about 25%. The study's findings and limits: As immune exposure information, only CMV serostatus was available.

At the time of sampling, donors were nominally healthy, though unrecorded immune exposures were likely. A few counts support this clone. Its target is not known. V was clipped by 0 bases and J by 1 base, with 7 bases between them. This CDR3 spans 14 amino acids. Germline CDR1 is MNHEY and CDR2 is SVGAGI. What was sequenced was PBMCs. V gene TRBV6-5 combines with J gene TRBJ2-7, with D tentatively TRBD2 (5 bases). The sequence was collected from a man between 60 and 75 years old in good health and CMV-seropositive. In nucleotides, the CDR3 is TGTGCCAGCAGTTACTCGAGGGCTTCCTACGAGCAGTACTTC. This sequence encodes CASSYSRASYEQYF.